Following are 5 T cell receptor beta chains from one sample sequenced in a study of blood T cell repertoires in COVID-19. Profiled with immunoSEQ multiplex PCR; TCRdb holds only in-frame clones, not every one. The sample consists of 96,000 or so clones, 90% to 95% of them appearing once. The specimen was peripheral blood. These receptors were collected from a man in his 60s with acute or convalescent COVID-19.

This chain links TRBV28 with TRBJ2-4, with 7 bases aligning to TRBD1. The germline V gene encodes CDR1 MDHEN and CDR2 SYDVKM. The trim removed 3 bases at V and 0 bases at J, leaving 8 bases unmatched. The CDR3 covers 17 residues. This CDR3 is CASSFQWGQLAKNIQYF. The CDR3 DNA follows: TGTGCCAGCAGTTTCCAATGGGGACAGCTAGCCAAAAACATTCAGTACTTC.

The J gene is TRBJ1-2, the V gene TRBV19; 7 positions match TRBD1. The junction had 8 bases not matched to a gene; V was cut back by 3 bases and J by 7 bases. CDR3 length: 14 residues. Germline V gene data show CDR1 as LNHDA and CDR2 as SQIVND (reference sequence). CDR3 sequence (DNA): TGTGCCAGTAGTATGGGAACAGGGGTGGCTGGCTACACCTTC. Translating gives CASSMGTGVAGYTF.

CDR3: CSAGTGGTEAFF. In nucleotides, the CDR3 is TGCAGCGCTGGGACAGGGGGGACTGAAGCTTTCTTT. The rearrangement uses TRBV29-1 and TRBJ1-1, with 11 bases lining up with TRBD1. Losses at the gene ends were 7 bases for V and 5 bases for J; bases not matched to a gene: 3. The germline CDR1 and CDR2 sequences are SQVTM and ANQGSEA. The length of the CDR3 is 12 residues.

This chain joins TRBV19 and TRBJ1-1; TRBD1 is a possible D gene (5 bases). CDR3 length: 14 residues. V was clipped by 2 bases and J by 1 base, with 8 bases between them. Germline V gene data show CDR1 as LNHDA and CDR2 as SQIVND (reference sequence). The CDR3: CASSILGENTEAFF. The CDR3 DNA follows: TGTGCCAGTAGTATATTAGGGGAGAACACTGAAGCTTTCTTT.

As DNA, the CDR3 is TGTGCCAGCAGTTTAAGCGGGACGGGCAATGAGCAGTTCTTC. Its protein product is CASSLSGTGNEQFF. The J gene is TRBJ2-1, the V gene TRBV27; 7 bases map to TRBD2. The V gene's germline CDR1 is MNHEY and CDR2 SMNVEV (reference sequence). V trimming: 2 bases; J trimming: 6 bases; junction bases outside the gene matches: 4. The CDR3 is 14 amino acids.